Shown below are 31 T cell receptor beta chains from a single sample sequenced in a study of T cell repertoires in cytomegalovirus infection. Their specific antigens are unknown. MiXCR, run by TCRdb on the reads, gives a single entry per CDR3 protein. The top ten clones hold around a sixth of a sample with roughly 500,000 distinct CDR3 sequences, roughly a third of them seen once. The specimen comprised cultured PBMCs, sampled from culture after CMV antigen stimulation. Receptors were obtained from a human donor in good health (CMV status not recorded). Some clones in this sample may be carry-over from other donors' samples.

The rearrangement joins TRBV28 to TRBJ2-7; 9 nucleotides align to TRBD2. Germline-derived CDR1 and CDR2 are MDHEN and SYDVKM. The CDR3 sequence is 16 residues long. The junction had 8 bases not matched to a gene; V was cut back by 4 bases and J by 1 base. CDR3 residues: CASSSYRLAVSYEQYF. The CDR3 DNA sequence: TGTGCCAGCAGTTCTTATCGACTAGCGGTTTCCTACGAGCAGTACTTC.

For this clonotype: This could be a read error, since a much larger clone is one nucleotide away. The rearrangement links TRBV7-9 to TRBJ2-1; 7 bases match TRBD2. Trimming took 3 bases from V and 0 from J; bases not matched to a gene: 2. Looked up from germline, CDR1 is SEHNR and CDR2 is FQNEAQ (reference sequence). The CDR3 has 15 residues. The CDR3 sequence: CASSFTSDSYNEQFF. The CDR3 DNA sequence: TGTGCCAGCAGCTTCACTAGCGACTCCTACAATGAGCAGTTCTTC.

This clonotype came up a few times. The chain links TRBV7-8 to TRBJ2-3, with 10 bases aligning to TRBD2. V trimming: 7 bases; J trimming: 1 base; junction bases outside the gene matches: 14. Germline CDR1 and CDR2: SGHVS and FQNEAQ. The CDR3 sequence is 18 residues long. DNA for the CDR3: TGTGCCAGCACCTCAGGACCCGCCACTAGCGGGGGCACAGATACGCAGTATTTT. Amino acid sequence: CASTSGPATSGGTDTQYF.

This clonotype was counted a few times. The rearrangement joins TRBV6-1 to TRBJ1-1; 8 bases agree with TRBD1. CDR1 is MNHNS and CDR2 is SASEGT in the germline V gene. The CDR3 is 16 residues long. V trimming: 11 bases; J trimming: 1 base; junction bases outside the gene matches: 15. The DNA of the CDR3 is TGTGCCGGATCAGGGGGCGTCGTATTAACGAACACTGAAGCTTTCTTT. It encodes CAGSGGVVLTNTEAFF.

In its sample, this clonotype was seen many times. The chain joins TRBV13 to TRBJ1-2; D is perhaps TRBD1 (5 bases). V was shortened by 5 bases and J by 1 base, with 14 bases between the two germline ends. Germline V gene lookup returns CDR1 PRHDT and CDR2 FYEKMQ (reference sequence). The CDR3 has 15 amino acids. The DNA of the CDR3 is TGTGCCAGCAGCCCCAGAGGGGTCTTTAACTATGGCTACACCTTC. Encoded protein: CASSPRGVFNYGYTF. Looking up the rest from reference TRBV13 and TRBJ1-2 gives the full variable domain: AAGVIQSPRHLIKEKRETATLKCYPIPRHDTVYWYQQGPGQDPQFLISFYEKMQSDKGSIPDRFSAQQFSDYHSELNMSSLELGDSALYFCASSPRGVFNYGYTFGSGTRLTVV.

The chain carries TRBV12-3 or TRBV12-4 and TRBJ2-1, with 12 positions matching TRBD2. V gave up 6 bases and J gave up 5 bases; unmatched junction bases: 5. The CDR3 covers 15 residues. The CDR3 DNA follows: TGTGCCAGCAGGGCACTAGCGGGAGGCAACAATGAGCAGTTCTTC. Its protein product is CASRALAGGNNEQFF.

The rearrangement joins TRBV5-1 to TRBJ2-3; no clear D. The CDR3 covers 14 residues. V was cut by 5 bases and J by 5 bases, with 15 bases left in between. Germline lookup yields CDR1 SGHRS and CDR2 YFSETQ. Here the CDR3 reads CASSEVRVGDTQYF. Here the CDR3 DNA reads TGCGCCAGCAGTGAGGTCCGGGTGGGAGATACGCAGTATTTT.

This clonotype was observed at least ten times. The chain couples TRBV7-2 to TRBJ2-1; D remains unclear. The V and J ends lost 0 bases and 4 bases respectively, with 4 bases between them. The CDR3 is 13 amino acids. From germline, CDR1 is SGHTA and CDR2 FQGNSA. CDR3 sequence reads: CASSLAKYNEQFF. The CDR3 bases are TGTGCCAGCAGCTTAGCGAAATACAATGAGCAGTTCTTC.

This clonotype was counted at least ten times. CDR3 amino acids: CASSLPPGQTYNEQFF. In nucleotides, the CDR3 is TGTGCCAGCAGCTTACCTCCGGGACAAACATACAATGAGCAGTTCTTC. The rearrangement links TRBV7-6 to TRBJ2-1; tentative D call: TRBD1 (6 bases). The germline CDR1 and CDR2 sequences are SGHVS and FNYEAQ. Deletions cut 2 bases from V and 4 bases from J, with 15 bases between. The CDR3 consists of 16 residues.

The rearrangement links TRBV19 to TRBJ2-1; 11 nucleotides agree with TRBD1. V dropped 7 bases and J dropped 9; count of bases not matched to a gene: 5. Germline assignment: CDR1 LNHDA and CDR2 SQIVND (reference sequence). CDR3 length: 13 residues. CDR3 DNA sequence: TGTGCCAGTAATGGACAGGGGGCGGGTGAGCAGTTCTTC. Protein sequence: CASNGQGAGEQFF.

The chain is built from TRBV14 and TRBJ2-5; D call uncertain. The CDR3 contains 14 residues. Trimming took 1 base from V and 7 from J, leaving 13 bases between them. Germline V gene sequence: CDR1 SGHDN, CDR2 FVKESK. DNA for the CDR3: TGTGCCAGCAGCCAAGGGTCGGGCCAGGTGACCCAGTACTTC. This sequence encodes CASSQGSGQVTQYF.

The chain is built from TRBV3-1 and TRBJ1-1; D perhaps matches TRBD1 (5 bases). Germline V CDR1 and CDR2: LGHDT, YNNKEL (reference sequence). There are 15 residues in the CDR3. V lost 4 bases to trimming and J lost 5 bases, with 17 bases between them. The CDR3 sequence is CASSLDGGRGTEAFF. The CDR3 coding sequence is TGTGCCAGCAGCCTCGATGGTGGGAGGGGAACTGAAGCTTTCTTT.

The chain links TRBV29-1 to TRBJ2-7; D not resolved. CDR1 is SQVTM, CDR2 ANQGSEA, per germline. Trimming stripped 6 bases from V and 2 bases from J, with 11 bases between. The CDR3 loop spans 12 amino acids. The CDR3 is CSVAETTYEQYF. CDR3 DNA sequence: TGCAGCGTGGCGGAAACCACCTACGAGCAGTACTTC.

The V and J genes are TRBV7-2 and TRBJ2-3, with D possibly TRBD1 on 6 matching bases. The CDR3 contains 15 residues. Per the germline V gene, CDR1 is SGHTA and CDR2 is FQGNSA. Trimming left V 6 bases short and J 1 base short, with 14 bases between. The chain's CDR3 is CASRQQGSGTDTQYF. CDR3 DNA sequence: TGTGCCAGCAGACAACAGGGAAGCGGCACAGATACGCAGTATTTT.

The rearrangement uses TRBV24-1 and TRBJ1-2, with a tentative D call TRBD1 (5 bases). The CDR3 consists of 12 residues. Germline-derived CDR1 and CDR2 are KGHDR and SFDVKD. V lost 3 bases to trimming and J lost 7 bases, with 8 bases between them. The CDR3, as DNA: TGTGCCACCAGTGATGTGGGGGTTGGCTACACCTTC. This encodes CATSDVGVGYTF.

The chain combines TRBV24-1 with TRBJ2-5; TRBD2 aligns across 8 bases. The junction had 8 bases not matched to a gene; V was cut back by 4 bases and J by 5 bases. The germline CDR1 and CDR2 sequences are KGHDR and SFDVKD. This CDR3 spans 15 amino acids. In nucleotides, the CDR3 is TGTGCCACCAGTGAAACTAGCGGCCACGGGGAGACCCAGTACTTC. It is translated as CATSETSGHGETQYF.

In this sample, this clonotype turned up a few times. V is TRBV28 and J is TRBJ2-2; a possible D gene is TRBD1 (8 bases). CDR3 length equals 15 residues. Germline CDR1 is MDHEN and CDR2 is SYDVKM. V was pared by 3 bases and J by 4 bases, with 12 bases between. CDR3: CASSFGGTGTGELFF. CDR3 in DNA: TGTGCCAGCAGTTTCGGGGGGACAGGCACCGGGGAGCTGTTTTTT.

The chain carries TRBV4-1 and TRBJ2-5; TRBD2 might be the D (5 bases). The CDR3 runs 15 residues. The V and J ends lost 4 bases and 1 base respectively, with 13 bases between them. Germline V gene sequence: CDR1 MGHRA, CDR2 YSYEKL. The CDR3 sequence: CASSPGIVSQETQYF. The CDR3 region has the DNA TGCGCCAGCAGCCCCGGGATTGTGTCCCAAGAGACCCAGTACTTC.

This sequence joins TRBV11-3 and TRBJ2-5, with a tentative D call TRBD1 (6 bases). Between the trimmed V and J ends, which lost 2 bases and 7 bases, there was a span of 11 bases. Per germline, CDR1 SGHNT and CDR2 YENEEA. The CDR3 covers 13 residues. The CDR3 DNA reads as TGTGCCAGCAGCTTAAACAGGGTGGTGACCCAGTACTTC. Its protein product is CASSLNRVVTQYF. Drawing the rest from reference TRBV11-3 and TRBJ2-5, the complete variable domain is EAGVVQSPRYKIIEKKQPVAFWCNPISGHNTLYWYLQNLGQGPELLIRYENEEAVDDSQLPKDRFSAERLKGVDSTLKIQPAELGDSAVYLCASSLNRVVTQYFGPGTRLLVL.

The CDR3 nucleotides read TGCGCCAGCAGCCAAGATTGGGCCCAGCCGGGACAGCACACCGGGGAGCTGTTTTTT. Its translation is CASSQDWAQPGQHTGELFF. V is TRBV4-3 and J is TRBJ2-2, with 7 nucleotides matching TRBD1. The junction had 13 bases not matched to a gene; V was cut back by 0 bases and J by 3 bases. This CDR3 comprises 19 residues. Germline V CDR1 and CDR2: LGHNA, YSLEER.

A remark on this clonotype: Mismatch with germline at one junction end may stem from a read error. The chain combines TRBV7-6 with TRBJ2-1, with 9 nucleotides matching TRBD2. The CDR3 has 24 amino acids. Germline values: CDR1 SGHVS, CDR2 FNYEAQ. CDR3 bases: TGTGCTAGCAGCTTGGGGTACTGGGGAAGCGGGGTACTAGCGGGCAATGCGCCCTACAATGAGCAGTTCTTC. Translated: CASSLGYWGSGVLAGNAPYNEQFF.

The chain has TRBV20-1 and TRBJ2-6, with D perhaps TRBD2 (5 bases). Trimming took 6 bases from V and 2 from J, leaving 11 bases between them. Per germline, CDR1 DFQATT and CDR2 SNEGSKA (reference sequence). This CDR3 is 14 amino acids long. CDR3 region: CSAAPGAGANVLTF. DNA of the CDR3: TGCAGTGCAGCCCCCGGGGCTGGGGCCAACGTCCTGACTTTC.

This clonotype was seen repeatedly, ten times or more. The V and J genes are TRBV7-2 and TRBJ2-1; 9 bases are shared with TRBD1. Germline assignment: CDR1 SGHTA and CDR2 FQGNSA. The J segment lost 4 bases and the V segment lost 5 bases, leaving 6 bases of the junction unmatched. This CDR3 is built from 15 residues. Written as DNA, the CDR3 is TGTGCCAGCAGCCGTGACAGGGGGAGATACAATGAGCAGTTCTTC. Translation gives CASSRDRGRYNEQFF.

The chain has TRBV11-3 and TRBJ2-1, with a tentative D call TRBD2 (6 bases). The V gene's germline CDR1 is SGHNT and CDR2 YENEEA. This CDR3 is built from 15 residues. Trimming stripped 0 bases from V and 9 bases from J, with 15 bases between. CDR3 bases: TGTGCCAGCAGCTTAGATTTCGGGAGTCGGCCTGAGCAGTTCTTC. Translated, it gives CASSLDFGSRPEQFF. The full variable domain, with the rest looked up from reference TRBV11-3 and TRBJ2-1, is EAGVVQSPRYKIIEKKQPVAFWCNPISGHNTLYWYLQNLGQGPELLIRYENEEAVDDSQLPKDRFSAERLKGVDSTLKIQPAELGDSAVYLCASSLDFGSRPEQFFGPGTRLTVL.

A word on this clonotype: At one boundary the junction diverges from the germline segment, which might be a read error. This rearrangement joins TRBV5-3 to TRBJ2-2, with D perhaps given as TRBD1 or TRBD2 (5 bases each). TRBV5-3 is placed among ORFs of uncertain function. The CDR3 spans 15 residues. For the CDR3, the DNA is TGTGCCAGCAGCTCCGGGGCCTCCTCCACCGGGGAGCTGTTTTTT. Translating gives CASSSGASSTGELFF.

The V and J genes are TRBV24-1 and TRBJ2-2; 12 bases align to TRBD1. In germline, CDR1 is KGHDR, CDR2 SFDVKD. This CDR3 contains 14 residues. Trimming at V came to 10 bases and at J to 3 bases, leaving 2 bases not matched to a gene. Written as DNA, the CDR3 is TGTGCCACAAGGGACAGGGGGCACACCGGGGAGCTGTTTTTT. This encodes CATRDRGHTGELFF.

J is TRBJ2-1 and V is TRBV2; 13 bases map to TRBD2. J lost 8 bases, V lost 2 bases, and 9 bases had no gene match. The germline CDR1 and CDR2 sequences are SNHLY and FYNNEI. This CDR3 is built from 17 residues. The CDR3 DNA reads as TGTGCCAGCAGTGAAAGTAAGACTAGCGGGAGGATAGATGAGCAGTTCTTC. Translating gives CASSESKTSGRIDEQFF.

This clonotype was seen at least ten times. The chain links TRBV11-2 to TRBJ2-4; TRBD2 matches 8 bases. V shed 5 bases, J shed 6 bases, and the junction held 12 bases outside the gene matches. CDR1 is SGHAT and CDR2 is FQNNGV in the germline V gene. This CDR3 has 16 amino acids. The chain's CDR3 is CASSRIAGRPGNIQYF. The CDR3 coding sequence is TGTGCCAGCAGCAGAATAGCGGGACGCCCTGGAAACATTCAGTACTTC.

This clonotype was seen only a few times. The chain recombines TRBV7-2 with TRBJ2-5, with 8 bases that match TRBD1. The germline gives CDR1 SGHTA, CDR2 FQGNSA. The CDR3 is 14 amino acids. The V gene end was trimmed by 2 bases and the J gene end by 5 bases; junction bases not matched to a gene: 4. The CDR3 DNA reads as TGTGCCAGCAGCTTACAGGGGGCAGATGAGACCCAGTACTTC. Its protein is CASSLQGADETQYF.

V and J are TRBV7-2 and TRBJ1-3; no firm D call. CDR1 and CDR2 from the germline V gene are SGHTA and FQGNSA. The CDR3 has 16 amino acids. V was cut by 2 bases and J by 0 bases, with 11 bases left in between. For the CDR3, the DNA is TGTGCCAGCAGCTTATTGGGTCGGAGCTCTGGAAACACCATATATTTT. Translating it yields CASSLLGRSSGNTIYF. The full variable domain, in which reference TRBV7-2 and TRBJ1-3 provide the parts outside the CDR3, is GAGVSQSPSNKVTEKGKDVELRCDPISGHTALYWYRQSLGQGLEFLIYFQGNSAPDKSGLPSDRFSAERTGGSVSTLTIQRTQQEDSAVYLCASSLLGRSSGNTIYFGEGSWLTVV.

In nucleotides, the CDR3 is TGCGCCAGCAGCCAAGGGCTAGTGCACTCCTACGAGCAGTACTTC. Translation: CASSQGLVHSYEQYF. The V gene is TRBV4-3, the J gene TRBJ2-7, with D unclear. The V end lost 1 base, the J end lost 0 bases, and 10 bases lay between the germline ends. This CDR3 is 15 amino acids long. Germline CDR1 and CDR2: LGHNA and YSLEER.